This T cell receptor beta chain was recorded in a study of blood T cells in healthy people across ages. V shed 5 bases and J 8 bases; nucleotides not matched to a gene: 11. The CDR3 covers 14 residues. Germline V gene sequence: CDR1 MNHEY, CDR2 SMNVEV (reference sequence). Primed by a sample-barcoded 5' primer and a J-beta primer mix, a second PCR proceeded for about 6 to 12 cycles. In TCRdb, the 5' RACE reads were re-called with MiXCR into one record per CDR3 protein. The sample includes some 900,000 distinct CDR3 sequences, 25% to 30% of them seen just once. At least ten counts were recorded for this clonotype.

V and J are TRBV27 and TRBJ1-2, with TRBD1 matching over 7 bases. The origin of this receptor is a woman aged 80 or over in good health. The sequenced material came from blood. CDR3: CASSPRDRGFGYTF. DNA for the CDR3: TGTGCCAGCAGTCCTCGGGACAGAGGTTTCGGCTACACCTTC.